What follows are 15 T cell receptor beta chains derived from one specimen sequenced in a study of blood T cell repertoires in COVID-19. TCRdb keeps only in-frame clones here, not all; method: immunoSEQ multiplex PCR. The table has about 130,000 clones, about 83% seen once. The sample comprised peripheral blood. The receptors originated from a man aged 60 to 75 with acute or convalescent COVID-19.

The J gene is TRBJ1-2, the V gene TRBV28; the D is unclear. The CDR3 spans 13 residues. In germline, CDR1 is MDHEN, CDR2 SYDVKM. Deletions cut 2 bases from V and 8 bases from J, with 12 bases between. This CDR3 is CASSLQDLRGYTF. CDR3 sequence (DNA): TGTGCCAGCAGTTTACAGGATCTCAGGGGCTACACCTTC.

The rearrangement links TRBV30 to TRBJ1-4, with D possibly matching TRBD1 (5 bases). The CDR3 consists of 14 residues. Germline V lookup: CDR1 GTSNPN, CDR2 SVGIG (reference sequence). The germline V and J ends were trimmed by 4 bases and 7 bases, with 16 bases remaining between them. CDR3 amino acids: CAWTGDSGGEKLFF. In DNA form, the CDR3 reads TGTGCCTGGACTGGGGACTCGGGGGGTGAAAAACTGTTTTTT.

The J gene is TRBJ2-1, the V gene TRBV28; 11 nucleotides match TRBD2. Per the germline V gene, CDR1 is MDHEN and CDR2 is SYDVKM. V lost 4 bases, J lost 3 bases, and 8 bases stayed unmatched. CDR3 size: 17 residues. Written as DNA, the CDR3 is TGTGCCAGCAGTTCCTCGACGGGACTAGCGGTCTACAATGAGCAGTTCTTC. The encoded protein is CASSSSTGLAVYNEQFF. Full variable domain (missing parts from reference TRBV28 and TRBJ2-1): DVKVTQSSRYLVKRTGEKVFLECVQDMDHENMFWYRQDPGLGLRLIYFSYDVKMKEKGDIPEGYSVSREKKERFSLILESASTNQTSMYLCASSSSTGLAVYNEQFFGPGTRLTVL.

The rearrangement uses TRBV5-1 and TRBJ2-2; D remains unclear. Germline CDR1 SGHRS, CDR2 YFSETQ. The V end was cut by 0 bases, the J end by 1 base, with 10 bases between. This CDR3 contains 16 residues. The CDR3 nucleotides are TGCGCCAGCAGCTTGGGCCTCCTAGGGAACACCGGGGAGCTGTTTTTT. Its translation: CASSLGLLGNTGELFF. The whole variable domain, filled in from reference TRBV5-1 and TRBJ2-2, reads KAGVTQTPRYLIKTRGQQVTLSCSPISGHRSVSWYQQTPGQGLQFLFEYFSETQRNKGNFPGRFSGRQFSNSRSEMNVSTLELGDSALYLCASSLGLLGNTGELFFGEGSRLTVL.

The chain is built from TRBV6-1 and TRBJ2-7, with TRBD1 matching 8 bases. J lost 4 bases, V lost 1 base, and 12 bases had no gene match. CDR3 length: 17 amino acids. CDR1 is MNHNS, CDR2 SASEGT, per germline. The CDR3 nucleotides are TGTGCCAGCAGTGAAGGCGTGAGGACAGGGTACTCGTACGAGCAGTACTTC. The encoded protein is CASSEGVRTGYSYEQYF.

This rearrangement joins TRBV6-5 to TRBJ2-3; perhaps TRBD1 as D (6 bases). The CDR3 spans 14 residues. V was pared by 6 bases and J by 2 bases, with 12 bases between. CDR1 is MNHEY, CDR2 SVGAGI, per germline. CDR3 protein: CASRETGNTDTQYF. The CDR3 DNA follows: TGTGCCAGCAGGGAGACAGGCAACACAGATACGCAGTATTTT.

CDR3 sequence: CASSQGYNQPQHF. The CDR3, as DNA: TGTGCCAGCAGCCAGGGGTACAATCAGCCCCAGCATTTT. The genes are TRBV6-5 and TRBJ1-5, with a tentative D call TRBD1 (6 bases). Germline CDR1 reads MNHEY; CDR2 reads SVGAGI. The CDR3 contains 13 residues. Trimming took 6 bases from V and 3 from J, leaving 9 bases between them.

The chain couples TRBV18 to TRBJ1-1, with D possibly TRBD1 on 6 matching bases. V was cut by 5 bases and J by 7 bases, with 14 bases left in between. The CDR3 has 13 residues. CDR1 KGHSH and CDR2 LQKENI come from the germline V gene. CDR3 sequence reads: CASSTGTTNEAFF. The CDR3 nucleotides are TGTGCCAGCTCAACCGGGACAACCAATGAAGCTTTCTTT. Filled out from reference TRBV18 and TRBJ1-1, the complete variable domain reads NAGVMQNPRHLVRRRGQEARLRCSPMKGHSHVYWYRQLPEEGLKFMVYLQKENIIDESGMPKERFSAEFPKEGPSILRIQQVVRGDSAAYFCASSTGTTNEAFFGQGTRLTVV.

The rearrangement joins TRBV7-3 to TRBJ2-1, with TRBD2 identical over 14 bases. Germline loops: CDR1 SGHTA, CDR2 FQGTGA. This CDR3 is 14 amino acids long. The ends lost 5 bases at V and 14 bases at J; junction bases unmatched: 8. This CDR3 is CASSHRLAGGEKFF. In nucleotides, the CDR3 is TGTGCCAGCAGCCACCGACTAGCGGGAGGGGAGAAGTTCTTC.

The chain carries TRBV11-2 and TRBJ1-5, with D possibly being TRBD1 (6 bases). Germline values: CDR1 SGHAT, CDR2 FQNNGV. This CDR3 is 13 amino acids long. V lost 5 bases, J lost 2 bases, and 7 bases lay in between. This CDR3 is CASSPGGNQPQHF. The CDR3 DNA reads TGTGCCAGCAGCCCAGGGGGCAATCAGCCCCAGCATTTT. Drawing the rest from reference TRBV11-2 and TRBJ1-5, the complete variable domain is EAGVAQSPRYKIIEKRQSVAFWCNPISGHATLYWYQQILGQGPKLLIQFQNNGVVDDSQLPKDRFSAERLKGVDSTLKIQPAKLEDSAVYLCASSPGGNQPQHFGDGTRLSIL.

The chain carries TRBV29-1 and TRBJ1-6; D ambiguous. The CDR3 extends over 13 amino acids. Germline CDR1 and CDR2: SQVTM and ANQGSEA. Trimming removed 4 bases at V and 9 bases at J, with 13 bases between. CDR3 nucleotide sequence: TGCAGCGTTGTAATAGGGAGCGGTTCACCCCTCCACTTT. Residues: CSVVIGSGSPLHF.

V usage is TRBV11-2 and J usage is TRBJ1-4; D uncertain. The CDR3 consists of 15 residues. Germline assignment: CDR1 SGHAT and CDR2 FQNNGV. Between the trimmed V and J ends, which lost 0 bases and 7 bases, there was a span of 12 bases. CDR3 nucleotides: TGTGCCAGCAGCTTAGACGGGAGGGCGGGTGAAAAACTGTTTTTT. Translating gives CASSLDGRAGEKLFF.

This chain uses TRBV27 with TRBJ2-2; the match to TRBD2 covers 11 bases. Germline CDR1 is MNHEY and CDR2 is SMNVEV (reference sequence). The V and J ends lost 0 bases and 6 bases, in that order; junction bases with no gene match: 0. This CDR3 has 15 amino acids. The CDR3 spells CASSLSTSGAGELFF. Here the CDR3 DNA reads TGTGCCAGCAGTTTATCGACTAGCGGGGCCGGGGAGCTGTTTTTT.

The chain recombines TRBV5-4 with TRBJ2-7; 15 bases map to TRBD2. V lost 3 bases and J lost 7; bases outside the gene matches: 5. CDR3 length: 15 amino acids. CDR1 is SGHNT, CDR2 YYREEE, per germline (reference sequence). This chain's CDR3 is CASSYGLAGGEEQYF. In DNA form, the CDR3 reads TGTGCCAGCAGCTACGGACTAGCGGGAGGGGAAGAGCAGTACTTC.

The V call is TRBV5-1, the J call TRBJ1-1, with 8 bases aligning to TRBD1. Germline V lookup: CDR1 SGHRS, CDR2 YFSETQ. V gave up 0 bases and J gave up 2 bases; unmatched junction bases: 3. This CDR3 has 15 residues. CDR3 nucleotide sequence: TGCGCCAGCAGCTTGGATCCAGGGGGCAACACTGAAGCTTTCTTT. Translating it yields CASSLDPGGNTEAFF.